The 26 T cell receptor beta chains given below trace back to one sample, sequenced in a study of beta chain features in type 1 diabetes. Sequencing targeted expressed TCRB transcripts, as all isolated RNA had been reverse transcribed. TCRdb keeps only in-frame clones here, not all; method: immunoSEQ multiplex PCR. The sample records around 300,000 clones, about 10% being singletons. The source material was naive CD4+ T cells from blood. Receptor source: a woman aged 25 to 39 in good health.

This chain uses TRBV7-2 with TRBJ2-5, with a possible D match to TRBD2 (5 bases). The CDR3 sequence is 14 residues long. Trimming removed 0 bases from V and 2 bases from J, with 7 bases in between. Germline V CDR1 and CDR2: SGHTA, FQGNSA. DNA of the CDR3: TGTGCCAGCAGCTTAGCCCGGGGTCAAGAGACCCAGTACTTC. This translates into CASSLARGQETQYF. The full variable domain, in which reference TRBV7-2 and TRBJ2-5 provide the parts outside the CDR3, is GAGVSQSPSNKVTEKGKDVELRCDPISGHTALYWYRQSLGQGLEFLIYFQGNSAPDKSGLPSDRFSAERTGGSVSTLTIQRTQQEDSAVYLCASSLARGQETQYFGPGTRLLVL.

This clone occurred a few times. The chain is built from TRBV6-4 and TRBJ2-1; 12 bases align to TRBD2. Germline-derived CDR1 and CDR2 are MRHNA and SNTAGT. Trimming cost V 6 bases and J 0 bases; bases outside gene matches: 3. The CDR3 runs 16 residues. The chain's CDR3 is CASSVTSGSSYNEQFF. DNA for the CDR3: TGTGCCAGCAGCGTGACTAGCGGGAGCTCCTACAATGAGCAGTTCTTC.

The J gene is TRBJ2-2, the V gene TRBV18; TRBD2 matches 8 bases. CDR1 KGHSH and CDR2 LQKENI come from the germline V gene. This CDR3 has 17 residues. Germline trimming cut 3 bases from V and 6 bases from J; bases unmatched to any gene: 12. CDR3 in amino acids: CASSPTGTSGASGELFF. The CDR3 DNA sequence: TGTGCCAGCTCACCGACGGGAACTAGCGGAGCCTCCGGGGAGCTGTTTTTT.

This clone has just a few counts. This chain connects TRBV19 to TRBJ1-1; 7 bases fit TRBD1. Trimming removed 6 bases from V and 1 base from J; junction bases left unmatched: 5. Germline CDR1 and CDR2: LNHDA and SQIVND (reference sequence). The CDR3 is 14 residues long. CDR3 DNA: TGTGCCAGTAGACAACAGGGGACGAACACTGAAGCTTTCTTT. Translation: CASRQQGTNTEAFF.

This clone was counted only a few times. Compared with germline, one end of the junction differs, possibly owing to a read error. The chain employs TRBV4-3 and TRBJ2-7; the D gene is possibly TRBD2 (7 bases). Germline-derived CDR1 and CDR2 are LGHNA and YSLEER. CDR3 length equals 14 residues. CDR3 residues: CASRQGGGVGEQYF. The CDR3 bases are TGCGCCAGCAGGCAAGGAGGGGGGGTTGGGGAGCAGTACTTC.

In its sample, this clone was seen a few times. The V call is TRBV7-2, the J call TRBJ2-2; TRBD2 aligns across 13 bases. The CDR3 has 16 amino acids. Germline trimming cut 5 bases from V and 6 bases from J; bases unmatched to any gene: 6. CDR1 is SGHTA and CDR2 is FQGNSA in the germline V gene. CDR3 sequence (DNA): TGTGCCAGCAGCGCAGGACTAGCGGGAGTCTCCGGGGAGCTGTTTTTT. This codes for CASSAGLAGVSGELFF.

In this sample, this clone turned up a few times. The rearrangement uses TRBV29-1 and TRBJ1-2; 7 bases fit TRBD1. V gave up 7 bases and J gave up 4 bases; unmatched junction bases: 15. Germline V gene lookup returns CDR1 SQVTM and CDR2 ANQGSEA. The CDR3 is 15 residues long. The CDR3 DNA follows: TGCAGCGCCCTACTAGGGTCGGGACAGCTCTATGGCTACACCTTC. It specifies CSALLGSGQLYGYTF.

This clone occurred a few times. This chain joins TRBV28 and TRBJ1-5; the match to TRBD1 covers 7 bases. This CDR3 has 13 amino acids. The germline gives CDR1 MDHEN, CDR2 SYDVKM. J lost 8 bases, V lost 6 bases, and 7 bases had no gene match. CDR3 protein: CASRPTGVKPQHF. The CDR3 DNA reads TGTGCCAGCAGGCCTACAGGGGTTAAGCCCCAGCATTTT.

The chain combines TRBV5-1 with TRBJ2-1; 12 nucleotides match TRBD2. Per germline, CDR1 SGHRS and CDR2 YFSETQ. CDR3 length: 17 residues. The trim removed 4 bases at V and 7 bases at J, leaving 12 bases unmatched. DNA for the CDR3: TGCGCCAGCAGCATCCTAGCGGGAGGGCCATTTGAGAATGAGCAGTTCTTC. Translating gives CASSILAGGPFENEQFF.

V is TRBV10-3 and J is TRBJ2-7, with 9 bases fitting TRBD1. Germline-derived CDR1 and CDR2 are ENHRY and SYGVKD. V was pared by 3 bases and J by 3 bases, with 3 bases of the junction left unmatched. The CDR3 has 14 residues. CDR3 amino acids: CAISDRDRVYEQYF. The CDR3 DNA sequence: TGTGCCATCAGTGACCGGGACAGGGTCTACGAGCAGTACTTC.

This clone was detected a few times. V usage is TRBV9 and J usage is TRBJ2-7, with TRBD1 identical over 8 bases. This CDR3 has 18 amino acids. From germline, CDR1 is SGDLS and CDR2 YYNGEE. The trim removed 4 bases at V and 2 bases at J, leaving 17 bases unmatched. This CDR3 is CASSSSTGVKSTTYEQYF. The CDR3 nucleotides are TGTGCCAGCAGCTCGTCGACAGGGGTCAAGTCGACAACCTACGAGCAGTACTTC.

This clone came up once. The J gene is TRBJ2-1, the V gene TRBV15, with 11 bases matching TRBD2. The CDR3 covers 16 residues. Germline CDR1 LNHNV, CDR2 YYDKDF (reference sequence). Germline trimming cut 0 bases from V and 7 bases from J; bases unmatched to any gene: 5. The CDR3 DNA is TGTGCCACCAGCAGAGATAGGGCTAGCGGGAGGAATGAGCAGTTCTTC. This translates into CATSRDRASGRNEQFF.

In DNA form, the CDR3 reads TGTGCCAGCAGCACATGGACAGATGGCTACAATGAGCAGTTCTTC. Translation gives CASSTWTDGYNEQFF. J is TRBJ2-1 and V is TRBV9, with TRBD1 as a possible D gene (6 bases). V was cut by 4 bases and J by 3 bases, with 14 bases left in between. Germline V CDR1 and CDR2: SGDLS, YYNGEE. This CDR3 is 15 amino acids long.

The chain is built from TRBV29-1 and TRBJ2-3; weak D call: TRBD2 (6 bases). The ends were cut back, 7 bases at V and 8 bases at J, with 22 bases in the middle. CDR3 length: 14 amino acids. Germline loops: CDR1 SQVTM, CDR2 ANQGSEA. The CDR3 DNA is TGCAGCGCTGGCCCCCCCCCGGGAGACGGTACGCAGTATTTT. It specifies CSAGPPPGDGTQYF.

This clone came up a few times. The chain combines TRBV29-1 with TRBJ1-4; 7 bases agree with TRBD1. With V trimmed by 7 bases and J by 3 bases, 8 bases remained unmatched. This CDR3 contains 14 residues. Germline V gene lookup returns CDR1 SQVTM and CDR2 ANQGSEA. This CDR3 reads CSAKQGTSNEKLFF. The CDR3 DNA sequence: TGCAGCGCAAAACAGGGGACCTCTAATGAAAAACTGTTTTTT.

The V and J genes are TRBV11-2 and TRBJ2-7; 8 positions match TRBD1. The V gene's germline CDR1 is SGHAT and CDR2 FQNNGV. The CDR3 length is 15 residues. With 3 bases clipped from V and 2 bases from J, the junction kept 6 bases outside the gene matches. CDR3 protein: CASSFQQGGPYEQYF. In DNA, the CDR3 is TGTGCCAGCAGCTTCCAACAGGGGGGCCCCTACGAGCAGTACTTC.

V is TRBV29-1 and J is TRBJ2-3, with a weak D call TRBD2 (6 bases). The CDR3 runs 12 residues. The germline V gene encodes CDR1 SQVTM and CDR2 ANQGSEA. V was clipped by 5 bases and J by 7 bases, with 13 bases between them. The CDR3 region is CSVREAGNTQYF. For the CDR3, the DNA is TGCAGCGTTCGAGAAGCGGGTAATACGCAGTATTTT.

This clone was counted a few times. The chain carries TRBV7-6 and TRBJ2-1, with 10 bases identical to TRBD2. The CDR3 runs 15 residues. Trimming took 6 bases from V and 6 from J; bases not matched to a gene: 8. In germline, CDR1 is SGHVS, CDR2 FNYEAQ. CDR3 in DNA: TGTGCCAGCAGTCGAACGGGACTAGCGAGCAATGAGCAGTTCTTC. Its translation: CASSRTGLASNEQFF.

In its sample, this clone was seen a few times. The rearrangement joins TRBV5-1 to TRBJ2-5, with D possibly matching TRBD1 (7 bases). Germline lookup yields CDR1 SGHRS and CDR2 YFSETQ. V was cut by 0 bases and J by 4 bases, with 19 bases left in between. The CDR3 covers 17 residues. CDR3 sequence: CASSLGQGGVIGETQYF. The CDR3 DNA follows: TGCGCCAGCAGCTTGGGACAGGGAGGCGTAATCGGAGAGACCCAGTACTTC.

The V and J genes are TRBV7-2 and TRBJ2-7; D is uncertain. CDR1 SGHTA and CDR2 FQGNSA come from the germline V gene. This CDR3 region has 18 residues. Trimming shortened V by 4 bases and J by 0 bases, and 22 bases separated the two germline ends. CDR3 DNA sequence: TGTGCCAGCAGCTCTCCGCGACTCCACAACGTGAGCTCCTACGAGCAGTACTTC. It translates to CASSSPRLHNVSSYEQYF.

About this clone: Other DNA sequences within the sample encode an identical CDR3. V is TRBV28 and J is TRBJ2-3; a weak D match, TRBD2 (6 bases). CDR3 length: 14 residues. Germline V CDR1 and CDR2: MDHEN, SYDVKM. V lost 2 bases to trimming and J lost 0 bases, with 6 bases between them. This CDR3 reads CASSLAGSTDTQYF. The DNA for the CDR3 is TGTGCCAGCAGTTTAGCGGGAAGCACAGATACGCAGTATTTT.

The chain joins TRBV11-1 to TRBJ2-7; a possible D gene is TRBD2 (5 bases). V gave up 3 bases and J gave up 3 bases, with 6 bases separating them. Germline V gene lookup returns CDR1 SGHAT and CDR2 FQDESV (reference sequence). The CDR3 contains 12 residues. CDR3 nucleotide sequence: TGTGCCAGCAGCTTCGGGGTCTACGAGCAGTACTTC. It translates to CASSFGVYEQYF.

The chain employs TRBV28 and TRBJ1-2; 7 bases fit TRBD1. CDR1 MDHEN and CDR2 SYDVKM come from the germline V gene. There are 13 residues in the CDR3. Trimming at V came to 5 bases and at J to 4 bases, leaving 4 bases not matched to a gene. Here the CDR3 reads CASSGTVSYGYTF. The CDR3 DNA reads as TGTGCCAGCAGTGGGACAGTGTCCTATGGCTACACCTTC.

V usage is TRBV6-5 and J usage is TRBJ2-5; D is undetermined. The V gene's germline CDR1 is MNHEY and CDR2 SVGAGI. The V end was cut by 5 bases, the J end by 5 bases, with 9 bases between. The CDR3 contains 12 residues. CDR3 loop: CASSAVRETQYF. DNA for the CDR3: TGTGCCAGCAGTGCGGTGCGGGAGACCCAGTACTTC.

The sample holds a few counts of this clone. The V call is TRBV7-9, the J call TRBJ2-5; 7 positions agree with TRBD1. The germline V gene has CDR1 SEHNR and CDR2 FQNEAQ (reference sequence). Trimming took 11 bases from V and 2 from J; bases not matched to a gene: 5. The CDR3 extends over 12 amino acids. CDR3 sequence reads: CALGDRQETQYF. CDR3 in DNA: TGTGCCCTTGGGGACAGACAAGAGACCCAGTACTTC. The whole variable domain, remainder taken from reference TRBV7-9 and TRBJ2-5, is DTGVSQNPRHKITKRGQNVTFRCDPISEHNRLYWYRQTLGQGPEFLTYFQNEAQLEKSRLLSDRFSAERPKGSFSTLEIQRTEQGDSAMYLCALGDRQETQYFGPGTRLLVL.

This clone was picked up a small number of times. This chain connects TRBV15 to TRBJ2-7, with 13 bases identical to TRBD2. V lost 3 bases, J lost 2 bases, and 10 bases stayed unmatched. Per germline, CDR1 LNHNV and CDR2 YYDKDF (reference sequence). There are 18 residues in the CDR3. CDR3 nucleotides: TGTGCCACCAGCAGGGATCCGGGACTAGCGGGATACCCCTACGAGCAGTACTTC. Encoded protein: CATSRDPGLAGYPYEQYF.